The entry that follows covers one T cell receptor beta chain sequence. Its antigen is currently unknown. Trimming removed 4 bases at V and 4 bases at J, with 14 bases between. The CDR3 totals 15 residues. The V gene's germline CDR1 is SGHRS and CDR2 YFSETQ. This specimen comes from a study of cytomegalovirus exposure and HLA in healthy donors. Study in general: Around 81% of roughly 400 genotyped donors fell in the Caucasian-associated ancestry cluster. The study, taken as a whole, reports: In a later analysis, specific HLA alleles were associated with around 17,000 TCR beta sequences at a 0.05 false discovery rate. Among TCR beta chains, those listed as cytomegalovirus-associated numbered over 150.

The PCR used 60 Vbeta and 13 Jbeta primers. Produced via immunoSEQ multiplex PCR; TCRdb's table is partial and in-frame only. The sample carries roughly 120,000 clones, roughly 77% recorded once. The TCR comes from a man between 45 and 60 years old in good health and CMV-seropositive. The sample comprised PBMCs. The rearrangement joins TRBV5-1 to TRBJ1-4; D ambiguous. The CDR3 bases are TGCGCCAGCAGCCGTAGTGCCGGACTTAATGAAAAACTGTTTTTT. Translating it yields CASSRSAGLNEKLFF.